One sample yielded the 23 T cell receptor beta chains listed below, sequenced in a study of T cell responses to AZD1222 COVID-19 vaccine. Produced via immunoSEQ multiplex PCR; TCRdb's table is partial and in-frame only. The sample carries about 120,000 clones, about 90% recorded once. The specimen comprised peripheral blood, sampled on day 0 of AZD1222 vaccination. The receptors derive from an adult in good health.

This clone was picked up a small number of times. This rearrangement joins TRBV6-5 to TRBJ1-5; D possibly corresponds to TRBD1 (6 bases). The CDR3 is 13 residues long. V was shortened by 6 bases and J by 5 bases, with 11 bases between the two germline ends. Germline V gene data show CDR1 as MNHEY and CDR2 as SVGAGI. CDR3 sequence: CASSVSGDQPQHF. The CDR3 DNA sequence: TGTGCCAGCAGCGTATCAGGGGATCAGCCCCAGCATTTT.

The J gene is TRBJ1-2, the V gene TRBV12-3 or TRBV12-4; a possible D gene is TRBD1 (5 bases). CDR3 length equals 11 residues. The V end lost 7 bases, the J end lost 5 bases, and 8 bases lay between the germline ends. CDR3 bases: TGTGCCAGCACCCAGGGTTATGGCTACACCTTC. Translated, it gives CASTQGYGYTF.

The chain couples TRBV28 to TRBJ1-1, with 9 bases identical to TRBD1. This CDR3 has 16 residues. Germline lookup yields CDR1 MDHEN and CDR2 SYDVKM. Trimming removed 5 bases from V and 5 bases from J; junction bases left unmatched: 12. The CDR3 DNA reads TGTGCCAGCAGTCAAATGAACAGGGGGCGATGGACTGAAGCTTTCTTT. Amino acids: CASSQMNRGRWTEAFF.

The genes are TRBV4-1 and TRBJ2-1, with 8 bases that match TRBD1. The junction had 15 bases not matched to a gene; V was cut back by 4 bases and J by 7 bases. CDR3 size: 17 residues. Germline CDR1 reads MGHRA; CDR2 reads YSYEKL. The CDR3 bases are TGCGCCAGCAGCCCTAAATGGGCAGGGGGCGGTGGGAATGAGCAGTTCTTC. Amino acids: CASSPKWAGGGGNEQFF.

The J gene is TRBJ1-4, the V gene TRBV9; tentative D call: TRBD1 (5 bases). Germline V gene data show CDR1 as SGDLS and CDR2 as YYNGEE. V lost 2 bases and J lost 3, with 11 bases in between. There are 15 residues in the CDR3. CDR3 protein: CASSVRTTPNEKLFF. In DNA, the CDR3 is TGTGCCAGCAGCGTGAGGACAACCCCTAATGAAAAACTGTTTTTT.

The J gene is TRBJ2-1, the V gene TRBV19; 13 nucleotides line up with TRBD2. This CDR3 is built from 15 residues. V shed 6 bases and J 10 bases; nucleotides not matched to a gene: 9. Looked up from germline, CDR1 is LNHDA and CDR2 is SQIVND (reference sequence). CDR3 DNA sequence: TGTGCCAGTAGGCCGGGACTAGCGGGGCCCGAGGAGCAGTTCTTC. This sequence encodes CASRPGLAGPEEQFF.

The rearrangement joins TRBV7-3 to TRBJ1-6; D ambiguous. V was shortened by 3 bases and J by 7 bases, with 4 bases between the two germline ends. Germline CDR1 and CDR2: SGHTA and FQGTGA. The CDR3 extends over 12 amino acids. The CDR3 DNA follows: TGTGCCAGCAGCTTCCCCAATTCACCCCTCCACTTT. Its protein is CASSFPNSPLHF.

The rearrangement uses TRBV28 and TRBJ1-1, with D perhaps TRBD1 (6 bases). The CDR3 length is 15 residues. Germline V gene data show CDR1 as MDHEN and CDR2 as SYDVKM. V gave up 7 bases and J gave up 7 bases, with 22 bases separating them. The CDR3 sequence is CASNGPYPQGVEAFF. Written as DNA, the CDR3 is TGTGCCAGCAACGGTCCATATCCACAGGGAGTTGAAGCTTTCTTT.

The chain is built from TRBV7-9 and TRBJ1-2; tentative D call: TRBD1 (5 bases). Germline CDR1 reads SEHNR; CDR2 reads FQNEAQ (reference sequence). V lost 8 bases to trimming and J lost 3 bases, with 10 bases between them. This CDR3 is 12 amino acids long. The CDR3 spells CASSTEDYGYTF. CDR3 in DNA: TGTGCCAGCTCGACAGAGGACTATGGCTACACCTTC.

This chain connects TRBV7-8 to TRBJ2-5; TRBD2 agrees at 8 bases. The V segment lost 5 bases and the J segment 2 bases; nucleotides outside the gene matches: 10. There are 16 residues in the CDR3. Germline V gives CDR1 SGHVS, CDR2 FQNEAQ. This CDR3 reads CASSPALIAGQETQYF. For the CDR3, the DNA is TGTGCCAGCAGCCCCGCTCTGATAGCGGGGCAAGAGACCCAGTACTTC.

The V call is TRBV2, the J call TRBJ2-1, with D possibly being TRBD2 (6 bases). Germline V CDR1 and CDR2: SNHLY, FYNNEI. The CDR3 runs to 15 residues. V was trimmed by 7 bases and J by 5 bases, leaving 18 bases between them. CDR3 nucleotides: TGTGCCAGCAACCGAGCGGGCACAATAGACAATGAGCAGTTCTTC. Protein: CASNRAGTIDNEQFF.

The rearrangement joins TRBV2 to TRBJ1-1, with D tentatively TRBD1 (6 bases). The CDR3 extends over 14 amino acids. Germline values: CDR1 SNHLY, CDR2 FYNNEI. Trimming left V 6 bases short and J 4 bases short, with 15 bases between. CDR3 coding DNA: TGTGCCAGCAGCAATTCAGGGGTAGGCACTGAAGCTTTCTTT. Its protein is CASSNSGVGTEAFF.

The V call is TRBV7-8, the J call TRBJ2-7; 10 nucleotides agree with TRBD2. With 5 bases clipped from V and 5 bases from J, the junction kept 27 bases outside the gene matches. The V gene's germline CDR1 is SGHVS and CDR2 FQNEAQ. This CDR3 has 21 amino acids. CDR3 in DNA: TGTGCCAGCAGCACACCTCCTCCCGGGACTAGCGTGACCGAGGAGGTGGACGAGCAGTACTTC. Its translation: CASSTPPPGTSVTEEVDEQYF.

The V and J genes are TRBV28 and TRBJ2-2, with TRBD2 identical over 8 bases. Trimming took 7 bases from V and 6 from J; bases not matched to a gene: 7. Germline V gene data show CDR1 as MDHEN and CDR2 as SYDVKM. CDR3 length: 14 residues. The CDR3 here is CASTVGRESGELFF. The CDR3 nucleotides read TGTGCCAGCACTGTCGGGAGGGAATCCGGGGAGCTGTTTTTT. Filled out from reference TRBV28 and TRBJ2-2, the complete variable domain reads DVKVTQSSRYLVKRTGEKVFLECVQDMDHENMFWYRQDPGLGLRLIYFSYDVKMKEKGDIPEGYSVSREKKERFSLILESASTNQTSMYLCASTVGRESGELFFGEGSRLTVL.

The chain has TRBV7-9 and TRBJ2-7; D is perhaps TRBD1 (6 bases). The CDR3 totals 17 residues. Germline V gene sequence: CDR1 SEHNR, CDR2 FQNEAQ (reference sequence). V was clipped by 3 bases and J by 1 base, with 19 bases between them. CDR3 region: CASSLGSTGTRSYEQYF. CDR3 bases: TGTGCCAGCAGCTTGGGGTCGACAGGAACCCGATCCTACGAGCAGTACTTC. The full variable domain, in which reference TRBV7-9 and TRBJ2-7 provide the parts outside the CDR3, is DTGVSQNPRHKITKRGQNVTFRCDPISEHNRLYWYRQTLGQGPEFLTYFQNEAQLEKSRLLSDRFSAERPKGSFSTLEIQRTEQGDSAMYLCASSLGSTGTRSYEQYFGPGTRLTVT.

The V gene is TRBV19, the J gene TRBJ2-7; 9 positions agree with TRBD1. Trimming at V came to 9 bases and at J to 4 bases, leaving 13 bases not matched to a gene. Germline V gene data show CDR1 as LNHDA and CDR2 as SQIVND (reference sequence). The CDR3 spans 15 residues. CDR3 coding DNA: TGTGCCAGCGCCTGGGGGGACAGGGAACCATACGAGCAGTACTTC. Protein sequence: CASAWGDREPYEQYF.

CDR3 sequence: CASGTQDEKLFF. CDR3 coding DNA: TGTGCCAGCGGGACACAAGATGAAAAACTGTTTTTT. The chain employs TRBV9 and TRBJ1-4; a possible D gene is TRBD1 (6 bases). Germline V gene lookup returns CDR1 SGDLS and CDR2 YYNGEE. The CDR3 is 12 residues long. V was trimmed by 7 bases and J by 6 bases, leaving 10 bases between them.

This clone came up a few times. The CDR3 DNA sequence: TGTGCCAGCACGCCTGGACAGCTTTCGAGCTATGGCTACACCTTC. Translated, it gives CASTPGQLSSYGYTF. The chain carries TRBV28 and TRBJ1-2; D is perhaps TRBD1 (6 bases). V lost 7 bases and J 4 bases, leaving 19 bases between the germline ends. There are 15 residues in the CDR3. CDR1 is MDHEN, CDR2 SYDVKM, per germline.

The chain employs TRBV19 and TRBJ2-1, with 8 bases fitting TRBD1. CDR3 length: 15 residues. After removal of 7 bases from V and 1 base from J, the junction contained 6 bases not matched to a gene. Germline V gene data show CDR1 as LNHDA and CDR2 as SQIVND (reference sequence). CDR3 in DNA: TGTGCCAGTAATAACCAGGGGGCGTCCTACAATGAGCAGTTCTTC. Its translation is CASNNQGASYNEQFF.

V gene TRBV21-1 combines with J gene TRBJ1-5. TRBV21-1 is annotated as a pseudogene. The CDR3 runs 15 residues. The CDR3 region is CASSLTETSNQPQHF. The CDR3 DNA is TGTGCCAGCAGTCTGACGGAAACTAGCAATCAGCCCCAGCATTTT.

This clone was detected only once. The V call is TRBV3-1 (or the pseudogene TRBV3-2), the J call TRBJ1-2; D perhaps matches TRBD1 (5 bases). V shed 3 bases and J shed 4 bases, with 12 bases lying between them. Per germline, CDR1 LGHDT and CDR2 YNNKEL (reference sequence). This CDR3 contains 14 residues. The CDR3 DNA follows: TGTGCCAGCAGCCAGGGGGAGTCGGGCTATGGCTACACCTTC. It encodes CASSQGESGYGYTF.

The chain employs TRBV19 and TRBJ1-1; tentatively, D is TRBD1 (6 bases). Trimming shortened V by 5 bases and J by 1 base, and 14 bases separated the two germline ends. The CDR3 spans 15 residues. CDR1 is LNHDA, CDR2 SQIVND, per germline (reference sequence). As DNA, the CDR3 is TGTGCCAGTAGTCCAGGGGCCCTCCCGAACACTGAAGCTTTCTTT. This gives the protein CASSPGALPNTEAFF.

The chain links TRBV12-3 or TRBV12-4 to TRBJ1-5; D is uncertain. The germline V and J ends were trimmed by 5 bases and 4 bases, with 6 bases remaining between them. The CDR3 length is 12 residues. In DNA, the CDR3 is TGTGCCAGCAGTAATGGGAATCAGCCCCAGCATTTT. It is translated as CASSNGNQPQHF.